Listed below are T cell receptor beta chains from one sample, sequenced in a study of blood T cell repertoires in COVID-19. Only in-frame clones appear in the TCRdb table, and some are missing; sequencing was by immunoSEQ multiplex PCR. Counted here are more than 130,000 clones, roughly four fifths occurring once; the ten biggest clones make up 8.8%. The specimen was peripheral blood. These receptors all stem from an elderly woman in a cohort sampled during active or convalescent COVID-19. Each CDR3 is given with its conserved first and last residue. Fields, in order: D gene, V gene, clone size, J gene, CDR3 protein, CDR3 DNA. D genes are given only for firm matches. For some rows the clone size is stated as once, few or many, or as a class when expanded; others skip it.

D: TRBD1; V: TRBV28; size: few; J: TRBJ2-3; CDR3: CASRGQGLDTQYF; DNA: TGTGCCAGCAGAGGACAGGGACTAGATACGCAGTATTTT
D: .; V: TRBV4-2; size: .; J: TRBJ2-6; CDR3: CASSPTAAGRLGANVLTF; DNA: TGTGCCAGCAGCCCGACGGCGGCAGGGAGGTTAGGGGCCAACGTCCTGACTTTC
D: .; V: TRBV29-1; size: .; J: TRBJ1-1; CDR3: CSVRNTEAFF; DNA: TGCAGCGTGAGGAACACTGAAGCTTTCTTT
D: .; V: TRBV19; size: .; J: TRBJ2-2; CDR3: CASSTSRGSAVTGELFF; DNA: TGTGCCAGTAGTACCAGTCGGGGGTCGGCCGTCACCGGGGAGCTGTTTTTT
D: .; V: TRBV15; size: .; J: TRBJ2-5; CDR3: CATQGGGGETQYF; DNA: TGTGCCACCCAAGGCGGGGGCGGGGAGACCCAGTACTTC
D: .; V: TRBV2; size: .; J: TRBJ1-2; CDR3: CASTLERRGGYTF; DNA: TGTGCCAGCACCCTTGAAAGGCGCGGTGGCTACACCTTC
D: TRBD2; V: TRBV2; size: .; J: TRBJ2-5; CDR3: CASSAGLAGGVETQYF; DNA: TGTGCCAGCAGCGCCGGACTAGCGGGGGGGGTAGAGACCCAGTACTTC
D: TRBD2; V: TRBV2; size: .; J: TRBJ2-3; CDR3: CASQWGAGGTDTQYF; DNA: TGTGCCAGCCAGTGGGGTGCGGGGGGCACAGATACGCAGTATTTT
D: .; V: TRBV28; size: .; J: TRBJ1-1; CDR3: CASSLREDEAFF; DNA: TGTGCCAGCAGTTTAAGAGAGGATGAAGCTTTCTTT
D: TRBD1; V: TRBV13; size: .; J: TRBJ2-1; CDR3: CASRTGGTYNEQFF; DNA: TGTGCCAGCCGAACAGGGGGGACCTACAATGAGCAGTTCTTC